This T cell receptor beta chain was identified in a study of Ad26.COV2.S vaccination and SARS-CoV-2 variants. About the study: Each vaccinee took Ad26.COV2.S intramuscularly, once or twice 56 days apart. General observations from the study: CD8+ and CD4+ T cells specific for spike reportedly responded with substantial breadth after vaccination. Estimates derived from TCR breadth and depth analyses may have underestimated total T cell responses.

The CDR3 runs to 18 residues. Trimming took 2 bases from V and 4 from J; bases not matched to a gene: 12. CDR1 and CDR2 from the germline V gene are MNHNS and SASEGT. Using immunoSEQ multiplex PCR, the repertoire was profiled, and TCRdb retains in-frame clones only, with some absent. The data hold about 280,000 clones, with 87% observed a single time. Treatment specified: roughly 20 received Ad26.COV2.S at low or high dose, single or two shots; five or six received placebo; per-sample allocation not given. Following the first vaccine or placebo injection, samples were taken on day 63. To note about this clone: Its antigen is still unknown.

The sample in question was peripheral blood, obtained in a trial of Ad26.COV2.S vaccine versus placebo. The clonotype originates from a person between 18 and 65 years old who received the Ad26.COV2.S COVID-19 vaccine or a placebo. This sequence joins TRBV6-1 and TRBJ1-3; 9 bases are a match to TRBD1. CDR3 residues: CASSETLPGQGGGNTIYF. In DNA form, the CDR3 reads TGTGCCAGCAGTGAAACCCTCCCGGGACAGGGAGGAGGAAACACCATATATTTT.